The sequence of this T cell receptor (beta chain) was determined in a study of blood T cell repertoires in COVID-19. The overall study: Acute and convalescent COVID-19 specimens originated in the United States, Italy and Spain. From T cells, B-cell-depleted T cells, or PBMCs came the material, which was cDNA or gDNA.

Original processing notes: Reference gene primer amplification gave estimated nucleated cell counts. Clones were read by immunoSEQ multiplex PCR, and TCRdb kept only the in-frame ones, dropping some. Clonal size and the V and J genes are those of that table, whereas D and trimming came from the DNA. The sample holds some 180,000 clones; around 90% are singletons and the top ten take just over 2.5%. The CDR3 runs to 15 residues. CDR1 and CDR2 from the germline V gene are SGHTA and FQGNSA. V trimming: 6 bases; J trimming: 5 bases; junction bases outside the gene matches: 10. Seattle-derived patients entered the study during active infection and were followed longitudinally.

The sample consisted of peripheral blood. This TCR was sampled from a woman of 80 years or more with COVID-19, enrolled during active disease. The rearrangement joins TRBV7-2 to TRBJ2-3, with 8 bases fitting TRBD2. CDR3 coding DNA: TGTGCCAGCAGACTAACTAGCGGTGGGAGAGATACGCAGTATTTT. Its protein product is CASRLTSGGRDTQYF.